The 11 T cell receptor beta chains given below trace back to one sample, sequenced in a study of spatial heterogeneity in lung cancer. Findings and caveats of the study: Tumor mutation count correlated with how many alpha and beta TCRs expanded intratumorally.

What these receptors recognize is not known. Stated time point: sample taken at primary tumor resection. MiXCR, run by TCRdb on the 5' RACE reads, gives a single entry per CDR3 protein. The table records under 12,000 distinct CDR3 sequences, 5.1% of them present only once. Here the sequenced sample was lung tumor tissue, taken at surgery. Receptors originate from a male donor with early-stage non-small cell lung cancer.

This clonotype was seen many times. The gene calls are TRBV6-6 and TRBJ1-1; D possibly corresponds to TRBD1 (5 bases). The CDR3 loop spans 16 amino acids. Germline V CDR1 and CDR2: MNHNY, SVGAGI (reference sequence). V was trimmed by 6 bases and J by 4 bases, leaving 21 bases between them. The CDR3 DNA reads as TGTGCCAGCAGCCTCCGAGACGGCCCCGGGGGCACTGAAGCTTTCTTT. Protein: CASSLRDGPGGTEAFF.

This clonotype was seen at least ten times. In nucleotides, the CDR3 is TGTGCCAGCAGCAAAACGACTAGCGGTGGCACAGATACGCAGTATTTT. This codes for CASSKTTSGGTDTQYF. V gene TRBV12-3 or TRBV12-4 combines with J gene TRBJ2-3; 9 positions match TRBD2. CDR3 length: 16 residues. V was clipped by 6 bases and J by 1 base; unmatched bases: 8.

This clonotype turned up a few times. The genes are TRBV20-1 and TRBJ2-1; perhaps TRBD2 as D (7 bases). V shed 5 bases and J shed 5 bases, with 13 bases lying between them. This CDR3 has 13 residues. CDR1 and CDR2 (germline): DFQATT, SNEGSKA (reference sequence). The CDR3 is CSAFSGGHNEQFF. The DNA for the CDR3 is TGCAGTGCTTTTTCGGGGGGCCACAATGAGCAGTTCTTC.

By its share, this clonotype is medium-sized. The chain employs TRBV12-3 or TRBV12-4 and TRBJ2-1; 14 positions agree with TRBD2. The V gene end was trimmed by 4 bases and the J gene end by 7 bases; junction bases not matched to a gene: 12. The CDR3 consists of 18 residues. CDR3 coding DNA: TGTGCCAGCAGTTCCAGGGGGACTAGCGGGAGTCGGGGTAATGAGCAGTTCTTC. It codes for CASSSRGTSGSRGNEQFF.

This clonotype was observed a handful of times. V and J are TRBV20-1 and TRBJ2-3; 7 positions agree with TRBD1. With 2 bases clipped from V and 3 bases from J, the junction kept 8 bases outside the gene matches. Germline V lookup: CDR1 DFQATT, CDR2 SNEGSKA (reference sequence). This CDR3 contains 15 residues. This chain's CDR3 is CSARSLDRRTDTQYF. Written as DNA, the CDR3 is TGCAGTGCTAGATCCTTGGACAGGCGGACAGATACGCAGTATTTT.

The CDR3: CASSLTPGQQETQYF. The CDR3 DNA reads TGTGCCAGCAGCTTAACCCCGGGACAACAAGAGACCCAGTACTTC. This rearrangement joins TRBV7-3 to TRBJ2-5; tentative D call: TRBD1 (6 bases). This CDR3 has 15 amino acids. The germline V gene has CDR1 SGHTA and CDR2 FQGTGA. V was cut by 0 bases and J by 2 bases, with 10 bases left in between.

This clonotype was recorded at least ten times. The chain has TRBV28 and TRBJ2-7; possibly TRBD1 for D (5 bases). The length of the CDR3 is 16 residues. Per germline, CDR1 MDHEN and CDR2 SYDVKM. Trimming removed 1 base at V and 5 bases at J, with 18 bases between. The CDR3, as DNA: TGTGCCAGCAGTTTATTGGTAGGGGTTGTTAGCCACGAGCAGTACTTC. Translated: CASSLLVGVVSHEQYF. Looking up the rest from reference TRBV28 and TRBJ2-7 gives the full variable domain: DVKVTQSSRYLVKRTGEKVFLECVQDMDHENMFWYRQDPGLGLRLIYFSYDVKMKEKGDIPEGYSVSREKKERFSLILESASTNQTSMYLCASSLLVGVVSHEQYFGPGTRLTVT.

Ten or more counts support this clonotype. V gene TRBV18 combines with J gene TRBJ2-3; a possible D gene is TRBD2 (6 bases). CDR3 length: 13 amino acids. Looked up from germline, CDR1 is KGHSH and CDR2 is LQKENI. Trimming removed 5 bases from V and 7 bases from J, with 13 bases in between. CDR3 residues: CASSVDYTNTQYF. For the CDR3, the DNA is TGTGCCAGCTCAGTGGACTACACGAATACGCAGTATTTT.

This clonotype has ten or more counts. The V gene is TRBV12-3 or TRBV12-4, the J gene TRBJ2-7; D gene uncertain. With 6 bases removed from V and 2 bases from J, the gap between germline ends came to 11 bases. CDR3 size: 13 residues. CDR3 sequence reads: CASSPQGAYEQYF. The DNA of the CDR3 is TGTGCCAGCAGCCCACAAGGAGCCTACGAGCAGTACTTC.

This clonotype was detected many times. The rearrangement uses TRBV5-1 and TRBJ1-6; D is perhaps TRBD1 (6 bases). Germline lookup yields CDR1 SGHRS and CDR2 YFSETQ. V lost 5 bases, J lost 0 bases, and 15 bases lay in between. CDR3 length equals 17 residues. CDR3 loop: CASSRQALSSYNSPLHF. As DNA, the CDR3 is TGCGCCAGCAGTCGACAGGCCCTTAGCTCCTATAATTCACCCCTCCACTTT.

This clonotype showed up many times. The J gene is TRBJ2-1, the V gene TRBV20-1; no clear D. CDR1 and CDR2 (germline): DFQATT, SNEGSKA (reference sequence). V dropped 0 bases and J dropped 8 bases, with 20 bases sitting between them. This CDR3 spans 16 amino acids. The CDR3 here is CSARDWKGLYRDEQFF. As DNA, the CDR3 is TGCAGTGCTAGAGATTGGAAGGGCCTATATCGCGATGAGCAGTTCTTC.